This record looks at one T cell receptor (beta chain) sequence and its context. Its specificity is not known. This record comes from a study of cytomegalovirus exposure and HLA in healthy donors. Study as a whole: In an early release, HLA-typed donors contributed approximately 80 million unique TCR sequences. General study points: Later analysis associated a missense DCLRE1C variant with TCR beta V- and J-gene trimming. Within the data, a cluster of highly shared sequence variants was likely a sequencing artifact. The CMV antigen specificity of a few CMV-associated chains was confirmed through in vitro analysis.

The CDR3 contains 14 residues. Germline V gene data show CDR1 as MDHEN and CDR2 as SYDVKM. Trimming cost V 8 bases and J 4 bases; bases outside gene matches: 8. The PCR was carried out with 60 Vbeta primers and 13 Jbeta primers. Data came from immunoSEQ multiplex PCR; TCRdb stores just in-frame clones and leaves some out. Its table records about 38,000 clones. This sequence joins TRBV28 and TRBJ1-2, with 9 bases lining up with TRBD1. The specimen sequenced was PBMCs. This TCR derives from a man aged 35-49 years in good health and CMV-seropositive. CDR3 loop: CASARMGQGYGYTF. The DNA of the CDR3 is TGTGCCAGCGCCAGGATGGGACAGGGCTATGGCTACACCTTC.